This is a list of T cell receptor beta chains from one sample in a study of shared clonotypes between healthy human individuals. Clones were read by immunoSEQ multiplex PCR, and TCRdb kept only the in-frame ones, dropping some. The sample holds a few million clones, around 94% seen once. The sequencing sample was made of naive CD4+ T cells sorted from blood. Every receptor here comes from a man between 18 and 29 years old in good health. CDR3s include the opening cysteine and the closing phenylalanine or tryptophan. Each record gives: clone size, V gene, J gene, D gene, CDR3 DNA, CDR3 protein. D genes are given only for firm matches. Some rows mark clone size as missing; the rest say once, few, many or name a class of expanded clone.

.	TRBV29-1	TRBJ2-5	.	TGCAGCGTTGAACAGGGCGGAGAGACCCAGTACTTC	CSVEQGGETQYF
.	TRBV12-5	TRBJ2-5	.	TGTGCTAGTGGTTTGGTAAACTGGGGCCAAGGAGAGACCCAGTACTTC	CASGLVNWGQGETQYF
once	TRBV30	TRBJ2-1	TRBD1	TGTGCCTGGAGCGACGACAGGGGCTACAATGAGCAGTTCTTC	CAWSDDRGYNEQFF
.	TRBV6-5	TRBJ1-1	.	TGTGCCAGCAGTTACCTAGAAGGGAACACTGAAGCTTTCTTT	CASSYLEGNTEAFF
.	TRBV7-9	TRBJ2-1	.	TGTGCCAGCAGCTTAGGGGGGACTGCCTCCTACAATGAGCAGTTCTTC	CASSLGGTASYNEQFF
.	TRBV6-5	TRBJ1-2	TRBD1	TGTGCCAGCACCTCTACGACAGGGAGGTATGGCTACACCTTC	CASTSTTGRYGYTF
once	TRBV4-1	TRBJ2-7	TRBD2	TGCGCCAGCAGCCAAGAGAATAGCGGGCTCGAGCAGTACTTC	CASSQENSGLEQYF
few	TRBV7-9	TRBJ1-1	.	TGTGCCAGCAGCTTCCCACAGGGTACCACTGAAGCTTTCTTT	CASSFPQGTTEAFF
.	TRBV15	TRBJ1-2	.	TGTGCCACCAGCAGAGAAACAGTTAACTATGGCTACACCTTC	CATSRETVNYGYTF
once	TRBV10-1	TRBJ2-2	.	TGCGCCAGCAGTGAGACCGGGCACACCGGGGAGCTGTTTTTT	CASSETGHTGELFF
.	TRBV30	TRBJ1-1	.	TGTGCCAGCTTAACTGGAACTGAAGCTTTCTTT	CASLTGTEAFF
.	TRBV2	TRBJ1-3	.	TGTGCCAGCAGGCAGGGCTCTGGAAACACCATATATTTT	CASRQGSGNTIYF
.	TRBV5-6	TRBJ2-7	.	TGTGCCAGCAGCCTATATGACGAGCAGTACTTC	CASSLYDEQYF
.	TRBV5-1	TRBJ2-1	TRBD2	TGCGCCAGCAGCTTGGTGGGACTAGCGGGGGTAAATGAGCAGTTCTTC	CASSLVGLAGVNEQFF
.	TRBV30	TRBJ1-2	.	TGTGCCTGGAGTACAGGACAGAGAAACTATGGCTACACCTTC	CAWSTGQRNYGYTF
.	TRBV28	TRBJ1-2	.	TGTGCCACCCCAGGGGCTGCTAACTATGGCTACACCTTC	CATPGAANYGYTF
.	TRBV5-6	TRBJ1-3	.	TGTGCCAGCAGCTTGGAAGGAAACACCATATATTTT	CASSLEGNTIYF
.	TRBV10-2	TRBJ1-2	.	TGCGCCAGCAGTGATGAGGGGACGGGGGGCTACACCTTC	CASSDEGTGGYTF
.	TRBV2	TRBJ1-5	TRBD1	TGTGCCAGCAGTGAAAAAGGGACAGGGGTTTACCCCCAGCATTTT	CASSEKGTGVYPQHF
.	TRBV6-1	TRBJ2-7	TRBD1	TGTGCCAGCAGTCTTACAGGGGGCTTCTACGAGCAGTACTTC	CASSLTGGFYEQYF
.	TRBV5-1	TRBJ1-6	TRBD1	TGCGCCAGCAGCTTGTCGGGACAGGGGACGAGCTCCTATAATTCACCCCTCCACTTT	CASSLSGQGTSSYNSPLHF
.	TRBV9	TRBJ2-3	TRBD1	TGTGCCAGCAGCGTTGGACCGGGACAGGGGCCAGATACGCAGTATTTT	CASSVGPGQGPDTQYF
.	TRBV10-3	TRBJ2-7	TRBD1	TGTGCCATCAGTTCCGGGACAGAGAACTCCTACGAGCAGTACTTC	CAISSGTENSYEQYF
once	TRBV10-3	TRBJ1-3	.	TGTGCCATCAGTGAACCGCGGGCAGGTGCCTCTGGAAACACCATATATTTT	CAISEPRAGASGNTIYF
.	TRBV5-1	TRBJ2-4	.	TGCGCCAGCAGCTTGGCGGGAGCCGGTGGGAAAAACATTCAGTACTTC	CASSLAGAGGKNIQYF
.	TRBV19	TRBJ2-6	.	TGTGCCAGTAGTCCGACCCCCGGGTCTGGGGCCAACGTCCTGACTTTC	CASSPTPGSGANVLTF
.	TRBV5-4	TRBJ1-2	.	TGTGCCAGCAGCGGGCAGGGAAACGCTAACTATGGCTACACCTTC	CASSGQGNANYGYTF
.	TRBV19	TRBJ1-4	.	TGTGCCAGTAGTGTCGGGCGGATTGAAAAACTGTTTTTT	CASSVGRIEKLFF
.	TRBV19	TRBJ1-1	TRBD1	TGTGCCAGTAGTATAGACCCAGGGGGCGTCACTGAAGCTTTCTTT	CASSIDPGGVTEAFF
.	TRBV27	TRBJ1-2	.	TGTGCCAGCAGTGCGGACTGGAGCTATGGCTACACCTTC	CASSADWSYGYTF
.	TRBV6-1	TRBJ2-7	TRBD2	TGTGCCAGCAGTGTAGCCGGGACTAGCTCCTACGAGCAGTACTTC	CASSVAGTSSYEQYF
.	TRBV9	TRBJ2-5	.	TGTGCCAGCAGCCTCTCTGTTGTGGAGACCCAGTACTTC	CASSLSVVETQYF
.	TRBV5-1	TRBJ1-4	.	TGCGCCAGCAGCGCCGACAGTGCAACTAATGAAAAACTGTTTTTT	CASSADSATNEKLFF
.	TRBV4-1	TRBJ2-2	TRBD2	TGCGCCAGCAGCTTACTTAGCGGGGGAGCGAACACCGGGGAGCTGTTTTTT	CASSLLSGGANTGELFF
once	TRBV18	TRBJ1-1	TRBD1	TGTGCCAGCTCATCCAAAAGGTCGGACAGGAGGAACACTGAAGCTTTCTTT	CASSSKRSDRRNTEAFF
.	TRBV6-5	TRBJ2-5	.	TGTGCCAGCAGTCCGGGACAAGCCCAAGAGACCCAGTACTTC	CASSPGQAQETQYF
.	TRBV7-8	TRBJ1-2	.	TGTGCCAGCAGCTTAGAGTCGGGGCAGGGCTATGGCTACACCTTC	CASSLESGQGYGYTF